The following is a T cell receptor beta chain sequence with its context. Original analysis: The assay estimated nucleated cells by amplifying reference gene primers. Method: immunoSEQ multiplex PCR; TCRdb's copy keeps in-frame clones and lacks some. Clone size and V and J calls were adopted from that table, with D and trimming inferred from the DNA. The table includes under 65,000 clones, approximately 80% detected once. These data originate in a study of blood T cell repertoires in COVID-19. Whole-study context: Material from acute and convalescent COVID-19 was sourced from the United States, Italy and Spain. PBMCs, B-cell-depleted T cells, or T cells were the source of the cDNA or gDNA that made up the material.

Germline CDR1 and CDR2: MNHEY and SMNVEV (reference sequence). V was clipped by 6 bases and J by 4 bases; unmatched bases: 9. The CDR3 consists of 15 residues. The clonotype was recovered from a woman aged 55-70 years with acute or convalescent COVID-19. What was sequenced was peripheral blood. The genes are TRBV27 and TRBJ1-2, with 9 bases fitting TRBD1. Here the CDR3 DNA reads TGTGCCAGCAGGAGGACAGGGGCCGGAACCTATGGCTACACCTTC. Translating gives CASRRTGAGTYGYTF.